This paragraph reports one TCR beta chain. This sample is drawn from a study of shared clonotypes between healthy human individuals. From CD4+ cells came CD45RA+ naive and CD45RA-negative memory subsets. For each subset, genomic DNA was distributed in equal portions over several immunoSEQ plates. Libraries were prepared by immunoSEQ multiplex PCR; TCRdb keeps only in-frame clonotypes and omits some of them. The sample lists roughly 2.2 million clones; under 95% were seen once. The CDR3 loop spans 17 amino acids. Deletions cut 1 base from V and 4 bases from J, with 20 bases between. Germline V gene sequence: CDR1 MGHRA, CDR2 YSYEKL.

The chain combines TRBV4-1 with TRBJ2-7; possibly TRBD1 or TRBD2 for D (5 bases each). Source material: naive CD4+ T cells from PBMCs. Subset meaning: CD45RA+ positively selected. The clonotype comes from a young man in good health. Some clones in this sample may be carry-over from other donors' samples. CDR3 sequence (DNA): TGCGCCAGCAGCCAAGGGCTTAGGGGACGAATCGGGTACGAGCAGTACTTC. It translates to CASSQGLRGRIGYEQYF.